Listed here are 5 T cell receptor beta chains from one sample, sequenced in a study of CD8 T cells in ankylosing spondylitis. From the 5' RACE reads, TCRdb called clonotypes with MiXCR, one entry per CDR3 protein. The sample lists about 190,000 distinct CDR3 sequences; 13% were seen once. Input material: blood, either unsorted or a sorted T cell fraction (not recorded which). Receptor source: a female donor with ankylosing spondylitis or in good health (not recorded which).

V usage is TRBV12-3 or TRBV12-4 and J usage is TRBJ1-2, with unresolved D. The CDR3 extends over 12 amino acids. V was shortened by 3 bases and J by 6 bases, with 8 bases between the two germline ends. The CDR3 is CASSLGEHGYTF. CDR3 bases: TGTGCCAGCAGTTTGGGAGAGCATGGCTACACCTTC.

To note about this clonotype: A read error may explain this, as a much larger clone is one base away. V gene TRBV28 combines with J gene TRBJ1-6; D remains unclear. The CDR3 sequence is 13 residues long. Germline V gene data show CDR1 as MDHEN and CDR2 as SYDVKM. Trimming shortened V by 3 bases and J by 15 bases, and 15 bases separated the two germline ends. CDR3 coding DNA: TGTGCCAGCAGTTTGGGAGGCGCTGGGTGCCTCCACTTT. Protein product: CASSLGGAGCLHF.

This clonotype was seen a few times. V is TRBV9 and J is TRBJ2-7; 8 bases map to TRBD2. The CDR3 is 14 residues long. The ends lost 2 bases at V and 4 bases at J; junction bases unmatched: 5. CDR1 is SGDLS, CDR2 YYNGEE, per germline. CDR3 loop: CASSVGTSPYEQYF. For the CDR3, the DNA is TGTGCCAGCAGCGTGGGGACTAGTCCATACGAGCAGTACTTC.

The table lists this clonotype with many counts. J is TRBJ2-7 and V is TRBV6-2 or TRBV6-3; D may be TRBD2 (5 bases). Germline lookup yields CDR1 MNHEY and CDR2 SVGEGT. With 6 bases removed from V and 0 bases from J, the gap between germline ends came to 18 bases. This CDR3 has 16 amino acids. CDR3 protein: CASSLLGIAISYEQYF. CDR3 sequence (DNA): TGTGCCAGCAGCCTACTGGGGATAGCGATCTCCTACGAGCAGTACTTC.

This clonotype appeared many times. The J gene is TRBJ2-3, the V gene TRBV7-2; TRBD1 aligns across 9 bases. CDR1 is SGHTA and CDR2 is FQGNSA in the germline V gene. After removal of 1 base from V and 6 bases from J, the junction contained 8 bases not matched to a gene. This CDR3 comprises 16 residues. In DNA, the CDR3 is TGTGCCAGCAGCTTAGGAGGGACAGGGACCGAGGATACGCAGTATTTT. Amino acids: CASSLGGTGTEDTQYF.